One and the same sample provided the 22 T cell receptor delta chains below, sequenced in a study of gamma-delta T cells after stem cell transplantation. TCRdb reanalysed the RT-PCR reads with CATT. The sample yields 1,400 or so delta-chain clones, around 2.6% seen once. Sequencing was done on a sample of gamma-delta T cells. These TCRs come from a human donor. It is not recorded whose cells these are; they may come from a transplant donor.

This clone turned up a few times. TCRdb pairs this DNA with a much larger clone's protein that differs at residue 10, likely a read error; the protein shown was translated from the DNA. The chain couples TRDV1 to TRDJ1, with 8 bases fitting TRDD2. Per the germline V gene, CDR1 is TSWWSYY and CDR2 is QGS. With V trimmed by 4 bases and J by 7 bases, 23 bases remained unmatched. The CDR3 sequence is 19 residues long. Written as DNA, the CDR3 is TGTGCTCTTGGGGTCCCGGCCTTCCTAATGAATACTGGGACCTCTAAACTCATCTTT. Translating it yields CALGVPAFLMNTGTSKLIF.

This clone is categorized as medium-sized. A read error likely explains this, since a far larger clone differs by one base. This chain uses TRDV3 with TRDJ1, with 9 bases aligning to TRDD3. The CDR3 extends over 19 amino acids. Germline CDR1 reads TVYSNPD; CDR2 reads GDNSRS (reference sequence). CDR3 loop: CAFNCPLPWGIRREYKPIF. In DNA, the CDR3 is TGTGCCTTTAATTGTCCCCTACCCTGGGGGATCCGACGTGAGTATAAACCCATCTTT.

In this sample, this clone is medium-sized. A far larger clone lies a single base away; this is likely a read error. The same CDR3 also results from other DNA sequences found in this sample. The chain links TRDV2 to TRDJ1; the match to TRDD3 covers 8 bases. The CDR3 has 18 residues. CDR1 and CDR2 from the germline V gene are GEAIGNYY and EKD. The CDR3 loop is CACDTRVRGLGDTDKLIF. Here the CDR3 DNA reads TGTGCCTGTGACACCAGGGTACGAGGGCTGGGGGACACCGACAAACTCATCTTT.

This clone came up a few times. For this DNA, TCRdb reports the protein of a much larger clone, which diverges at residue 18, most likely from a read error; the protein presented here is translated directly from the DNA. The V call is TRDV2, the J call TRDJ1, with 9 bases fitting TRDD3. This CDR3 comprises 19 residues. CDR1 and CDR2 (germline): GEAIGNYY, EKD. The DNA of the CDR3 is TGTGCCTGTGACATCATTACTCTGGGGGATCCAGAAATAAGCGATAAACTCACCTTT. It encodes CACDIITLGDPEISDKLTF.

The table lists this clone with many counts. It differs at one base from a far larger clone, so likely a read error. The rearrangement links TRDV2 to TRDJ3; D perhaps matches TRDD3 (6 bases). This CDR3 is built from 18 residues. Germline V gene lookup returns CDR1 GEAIGNYY and CDR2 EKD. CDR3 DNA sequence: TGTGCCTGTGACACAGGAGGGATATGGGCCTGGGGCACCCGACAGATGTTTTTC. Translation: CACDTGGIWAWGTRQMFF.

Regarding this clone: One base separates it from a far larger clone, so it is likely a read error. At the DNA level, this CDR3 is encoded by other sequences in the same sample as well. The rearrangement joins TRDV1 to TRDJ1, with D possibly being TRDD3 (7 bases). The CDR3 length is 18 residues. CDR1 is TSWWSYY, CDR2 QGS, per germline. Trimming took off 3 bases at V and 1 base at J, with 21 bases between the two ends. CDR3 in DNA: TGTGCTCTTGGGGAGTCCTACGTCGGCTGGGGGCTCACCGATAAACTCATCTTT. This codes for CALGESYVGWGLTDKLIF.

This clone occurred a few times. The rearrangement joins TRDV2 to TRDJ1, with 12 positions matching TRDD3. The CDR3 is made up of 17 amino acids. Germline V CDR1 and CDR2: GEAIGNYY, EKD. V gave up 2 bases and J gave up 0 bases; unmatched junction bases: 6. The CDR3, as DNA: TGTGCCTGTGACATTCTGGGGGATACGGGGTACACCGATAAACTCATCTTT. It yields the protein CACDILGDTGYTDKLIF.

This clone was picked up a small number of times. Translating this DNA gives a protein that differs at residue 7 from the TCRdb one, which belongs to a much larger clone; a read error is likely, and the protein shown is this translation. The gene calls are TRDV3 and TRDJ1; TRDD3 agrees at 11 bases. CDR3 length: 22 residues. In germline, CDR1 is TVYSNPD, CDR2 GDNSRS (reference sequence). The junction had 27 bases not matched to a gene; V was cut back by 3 bases and J by 0 bases. For the CDR3, the DNA is TGTGCCTTCCAGAGATGGGGCTGGGGGATACCGTACCCCTCCTGGTACACCGATAAACTCATCTTT. Protein sequence: CAFQRWGWGIPYPSWYTDKLIF.

As for this clone: This is likely an artifact of a read error, given a far larger clone one base away. The J gene is TRDJ3, the V gene TRDV1; possibly TRDD2 or TRDD3 for D (6 bases each). Germline V gives CDR1 TSWWSYY, CDR2 QGS. The CDR3 sequence is 23 residues long. The CDR3 coding sequence is TGTGCTCTTGGGGAAAAGGGGTTCCTATGGACTGGGACGAGCTCCTGGGCCACCCGACAGATGTTTTTC. Encoded protein: CALGEKGFLWTGTSSWATRQMFF.

By proportion, this clone is large. At the DNA level, this CDR3 is encoded by other sequences in the same sample as well. The chain is built from TRDV2 and TRDJ1; 9 nucleotides match TRDD3. The CDR3 runs to 19 residues. V was pared by 2 bases and J by 4 bases, with 19 bases of the junction left unmatched. Germline V gene sequence: CDR1 GEAIGNYY, CDR2 EKD. The CDR3 nucleotides read TGTGCCTGTGACATCATTACTCTGGGGGATCCAGAAATAAGCGATAAACTCATCTTT. This gives the protein CACDIITLGDPEISDKLIF.

Comments on this clone: An end of the junction does not agree with germline; a read error may underlie this. This rearrangement joins TRDV2 to TRDJ1; 8 nucleotides agree with TRDD3. The germline CDR1 and CDR2 sequences are GEAIGNYY and EKD. This CDR3 has 14 residues. The DNA of the CDR3 is TGTGCCTGTGCTTTACTGGGGGTCCCCGATAAGCTCATCTTT. Encoded protein: CACALLGVPDKLIF.

In its sample, this clone is large (0.1 to 1%). The same CDR3 arises from other DNA sequences in this sample as well. The chain has TRDV1 and TRDJ1; 9 nucleotides align to TRDD3. The trim removed 6 bases at V and 0 bases at J, leaving 23 bases unmatched. This CDR3 contains 21 residues. Per the germline V gene, CDR1 is TSWWSYY and CDR2 is QGS. CDR3 DNA: TGTGCTCTTGGTGCTCCCTGTCCTACGGGGTACTGGGGGAGATACACCGATAAACTCATCTTT. Translating it yields CALGAPCPTGYWGRYTDKLIF.

On this clone itself: This may come from a read error, since a much larger clone is one base off. Other DNA sequences in the same sample also yield this CDR3. This chain uses TRDV1 with TRDJ1; D is possibly TRDD2 (9 bases). This CDR3 comprises 21 residues. The germline CDR1 and CDR2 sequences are TSWWSYY and QGS. The CDR3 sequence: CALGDSPSYERVLGGNDKLIF. CDR3 sequence (DNA): TGTGCCCTTGGGGATTCCCCTTCCTACGAACGCGTACTGGGGGGTAACGATAAACTCATCTTT.

Comment on this clone: This DNA translates differently at residue 17 from the TCRdb protein, which is that of a much larger clone; a read error is likely, and the protein shown is the DNA's own translation. The chain joins TRAV29/DV5 to TRDJ1, with 11 nucleotides matching TRDD3. The CDR3 consists of 19 residues. Germline V gene sequence: CDR1 NSMFDY, CDR2 ISSIKDK. CDR3 residues: CAAAPSLGDTPHLTDKPIF. CDR3 DNA sequence: TGTGCAGCTGCGCCTTCCTTGGGGGATACGCCCCACCTGACCGATAAACCCATCTTT.

This clone was seen more than once but under ten times. This sequence is one base from a far larger clone and is likely a read error. Distinct nucleotide sequences in the sample also encode this CDR3. The chain couples TRDV1 to TRDJ1; 7 nucleotides agree with TRDD3. Germline V gene lookup returns CDR1 TSWWSYY and CDR2 QGS. The length of the CDR3 is 17 residues. The chain's CDR3 is CALGEHPTGGSADKLIF. The CDR3 coding sequence is TGCGCTCTTGGGGAACACCCTACGGGGGGATCGGCCGATAAACTCATCTTT.

This clone was found a few times. The TCRdb protein comes from a much larger clone and disagrees with this DNA's translation at residue 4, likely due to a read error; the protein given here is derived from the DNA. This chain uses TRDV1 with TRDJ1; 7 bases align to TRDD3. This CDR3 is built from 22 residues. Germline loops: CDR1 TSWWSYY, CDR2 QGS. With 7 bases clipped from V and 0 bases from J, the junction kept 29 bases outside the gene matches. CDR3 protein: CALVDLRLPKYWGSLYTDKLIF. CDR3 sequence (DNA): TGTGCTCTTGTGGACCTTCGCCTGCCCAAGTACTGGGGATCCTTGTACACCGATAAACTCATCTTT.

This clone was found a few times. A far larger clone is only one base removed, so a read error is likely. V is TRDV2 and J is TRDJ1; the match to TRDD3 covers 11 bases. The ends lost 0 bases at V and 6 bases at J; junction bases unmatched: 20. In germline, CDR1 is GEAIGNYY, CDR2 EKD. The length of the CDR3 is 20 residues. CDR3 sequence: CACDTRGGTGGYALVYKLIF. CDR3 coding DNA: TGTGCCTGTGACACCCGAGGCGGGACTGGGGGATATGCTTTGGTGTATAAACTCATCTTT.

A note on this clone: A far bigger clonotype differs at one base, so this is likely a read error. The same CDR3 is also encoded by other DNA sequences in this sample. The chain employs TRAV29/DV5 and TRDJ1, with 7 bases aligning to TRDD3. This CDR3 is built from 18 residues. CDR1 is NSMFDY and CDR2 is ISSIKDK in the germline V gene. With V trimmed by 0 bases and J by 0 bases, 14 bases remained unmatched. The CDR3 bases are TGTGCAGCAAGCGCTGTACTGGGGACCCCCTCCTACACCGATAAACTCATCTTT. As protein: CAASAVLGTPSYTDKLIF.

With respect to this clone: The protein TCRdb lists belongs to a much larger clone and differs from this DNA's translation at residue 13, which points to a read error; the protein shown is made from the DNA. The chain recombines TRDV2 with TRDJ3; perhaps TRDD3 as D (6 bases). Germline assignment: CDR1 GEAIGNYY and CDR2 EKD. This CDR3 is built from 18 residues. The CDR3 sequence: CACDTAGASSWDIRQMFF. CDR3 coding DNA: TGTGCCTGTGACACGGCTGGGGCGAGCTCCTGGGACATCCGACAGATGTTTTTC.

To note about this clone: The mismatch at residue 5 between this DNA's translation and the TCRdb protein of a much larger clone likely reflects a read error; the protein shown is translated from the DNA. V is TRDV1 and J is TRDJ1; 8 nucleotides agree with TRDD2. Germline CDR1 TSWWSYY, CDR2 QGS. The junction had 23 bases not matched to a gene; V was cut back by 4 bases and J by 7 bases. CDR3 length: 19 residues. This chain's CDR3 is CALGAPAFLKNTGTSKLIF. The CDR3 DNA sequence: TGTGCTCTTGGGGCCCCGGCCTTCCTAAAGAATACTGGGACCTCTAAACTCATCTTT.

This clone qualifies as medium-sized. Other nucleotide sequences in the sample specify the same CDR3. The CDR3 loop reads CALGELKWGLPSGLLGERPYKLIF. The CDR3 coding sequence is TGTGCTCTTGGGGAACTAAAATGGGGCCTTCCTAGTGGGTTACTGGGGGAAAGGCCCTATAAACTCATCTTT. This sequence joins TRDV1 and TRDJ1, with D possibly matching TRDD3 (9 bases). CDR3 size: 24 residues. Germline CDR1 is TSWWSYY and CDR2 is QGS. The V end was cut by 0 bases, the J end by 6 bases, with 41 bases between.

Only a few counts were recorded for this clone. CDR3 loop: CALGKGFLRRTGGYSTDKLIF. CDR3 DNA sequence: TGTGCTCTTGGGAAGGGTTTCCTACGTCGTACTGGGGGATACTCAACCGATAAACTCATCTTT. V gene TRDV1 combines with J gene TRDJ1; 12 nucleotides match TRDD3. The J segment lost 2 bases and the V segment lost 5 bases, leaving 21 bases of the junction unmatched. The CDR3 has 21 residues. Germline V gene sequence: CDR1 TSWWSYY, CDR2 QGS.